What follows describes a single TCR beta chain. As processed by the authors: Amplification of reference gene primers was used by the study to estimate nucleated cell counts. Some clones are missing from TCRdb's copy, which holds only in-frame ones; the method was immunoSEQ multiplex PCR. V and J calls plus clone size are reproduced from that table; the DNA served to infer D and trimming. The sample holds tens of thousands of clones, 65% to 85% seen once. This entry comes from a study of blood T cell repertoires in COVID-19. This clonotype was obtained from a woman in her sixties with acute or convalescent COVID-19. The sequenced sample consisted of peripheral blood.

The CDR3 here is CASNPGGTPSYEQYF. CDR3 sequence (DNA): TGTGCCAGCAATCCCGGGGGGACACCCTCCTACGAGCAGTACTTC. The chain carries TRBV5-8 and TRBJ2-7; D may be TRBD2 (7 bases). The CDR3 extends over 15 amino acids. V was shortened by 6 bases and J by 0 bases, with 16 bases between the two germline ends. CDR1 SGHTS and CDR2 YDEGEE come from the germline V gene.